These 27 T cell receptor beta chains share one sample of origin, sequenced in a study of cytomegalovirus exposure and HLA in healthy donors (dated by TCRdb to 2016 to 2017). Library preparation used the immunoSEQ multiplex PCR assay. For the multiplex PCR, a mixture combining 60 forward primers for TCR Vbeta segments and 13 reverse primers for TCR Jbeta segments was used. What TCRdb holds here is the immuneACCESS table cut down to in-frame rearrangements. Part of the clones is not present; checked against another copy, under half of the missing clones reflect an unresolved V gene, and the others are unexplained. The sample contains approximately 100,000 clones, 60% to 80% of them found a single time. The ten biggest clones cover approximately 6.3% of the sample. The sample consisted of PBMCs. These TCRs come from a man aged 55-75 years in good health and CMV-seropositive.

The chain uses TRBV7-6 and TRBJ1-4, with TRBD1 matching 7 bases. The CDR3 is 14 residues long. The germline CDR1 and CDR2 sequences are SGHVS and FNYEAQ. The J segment lost 7 bases and the V segment lost 5 bases, leaving 7 bases of the junction unmatched. The CDR3 DNA reads as TGTGCCAGCAGCCCACAGGGGCCTCCTGAAAAACTGTTTTTT. The encoded protein is CASSPQGPPEKLFF.

This chain uses TRBV5-1 with TRBJ2-2; a possible D gene is TRBD2 (5 bases). Trimming took 2 bases from V and 6 from J, leaving 14 bases between them. The CDR3 sequence is 15 residues long. From germline, CDR1 is SGHRS and CDR2 YFSETQ. For the CDR3, the DNA is TGCGCCAGCAGCTTATCGACACCCGGGGCCGGGGAGCTGTTTTTT. This encodes CASSLSTPGAGELFF.

V is TRBV18 and J is TRBJ1-5, with a possible D match to TRBD1 (6 bases). The CDR3 runs to 15 residues. In germline, CDR1 is KGHSH, CDR2 LQKENI. Trimming left V 1 base short and J 0 bases short, with 7 bases between. DNA of the CDR3: TGTGCCAGCTCACCACGACAGGCTAGCAATCAGCCCCAGCATTTT. Amino acids: CASSPRQASNQPQHF.

The V call is TRBV5-1, the J call TRBJ2-5, with 11 bases that match TRBD1. V was pared by 4 bases and J by 1 base, with 6 bases of the junction left unmatched. This CDR3 contains 16 residues. Germline V gene data show CDR1 as SGHRS and CDR2 as YFSETQ. The CDR3 here is CASSPTGTGGQETQYF. CDR3 bases: TGCGCCAGCAGCCCCACCGGGACAGGGGGCCAAGAGACCCAGTACTTC.

The V call is TRBV7-3, the J call TRBJ1-1; no reliable D call. CDR1 is SGHTA, CDR2 FQGTGA, per germline. The CDR3 loop spans 13 amino acids. Between the trimmed V and J ends, which lost 6 bases and 6 bases, there was a span of 14 bases. The CDR3 DNA reads as TGTGCCAGCAGTCCTAGGACTGGCGCTGAAGCTTTCTTT. It is translated as CASSPRTGAEAFF.

This clone is a singleton in its sample. Here the CDR3 DNA reads TGTGCCAGCAGATCTAGCGGGGGGCCCTACGAGCAGTACTTC. Its protein product is CASRSSGGPYEQYF. The rearrangement uses TRBV6-5 and TRBJ2-7; TRBD2 aligns across 11 bases. CDR1 is MNHEY, CDR2 SVGAGI, per germline. V lost 6 bases to trimming and J lost 2 bases; unmatched junction nucleotides: 3. This CDR3 is built from 14 residues.

Only a few counts were recorded for this clone. This sequence joins TRBV7-7 and TRBJ1-4; no definite D call. The germline CDR1 and CDR2 sequences are SSHAT and FNYEAQ (reference sequence). V was cut by 3 bases and J by 5 bases, with 13 bases left in between. The length of the CDR3 is 15 residues. The CDR3 bases are TGTGCCAGCAGCTTCTCAGGCAGTCTAAATGAAAAACTGTTTTTT. Encoded protein: CASSFSGSLNEKLFF.

The chain employs TRBV5-1 and TRBJ2-1, with 11 bases identical to TRBD2. The CDR3 consists of 17 residues. Germline trimming cut 1 base from V and 4 bases from J; bases unmatched to any gene: 7. CDR1 SGHRS and CDR2 YFSETQ come from the germline V gene. The CDR3 region is CASSLRPGTSGYNEQFF. For the CDR3, the DNA is TGCGCCAGCAGCTTGCGACCCGGGACTAGCGGATACAATGAGCAGTTCTTC.

V usage is TRBV2 and J usage is TRBJ2-3; 14 nucleotides match TRBD2. The trim removed 5 bases at V and 6 bases at J, leaving 4 bases unmatched. CDR3 length equals 15 residues. The germline gives CDR1 SNHLY, CDR2 FYNNEI. In nucleotides, the CDR3 is TGTGCCAGCAGTAAGACTAGCGGGGGGGCCGATACGCAGTATTTT. Translated: CASSKTSGGADTQYF.

This clone has more than one count but fewer than ten. J is TRBJ2-5 and V is TRBV18; the match to TRBD1 covers 10 bases. Germline trimming cut 0 bases from V and 6 bases from J; bases unmatched to any gene: 4. From germline, CDR1 is KGHSH and CDR2 LQKENI. This CDR3 comprises 15 residues. As DNA, the CDR3 is TGTGCCAGCTCACCACCGACAGGGGGCGAAAAGACCCAGTACTTC. Translated, it gives CASSPPTGGEKTQYF. The entire variable domain, with the rest obtained from reference TRBV18 and TRBJ2-5, is as follows: NAGVMQNPRHLVRRRGQEARLRCSPMKGHSHVYWYRQLPEEGLKFMVYLQKENIIDESGMPKERFSAEFPKEGPSILRIQQVVRGDSAAYFCASSPPTGGEKTQYFGPGTRLLVL.

This clone was detected only once. V gene TRBV5-1 combines with J gene TRBJ2-1; weak D call: TRBD2 (5 bases). The V end lost 4 bases, the J end lost 0 bases, and 14 bases lay between the germline ends. CDR3 length: 16 residues. Per the germline V gene, CDR1 is SGHRS and CDR2 is YFSETQ. DNA of the CDR3: TGCGCCAGCAGCCGAGACCAAGGAGGCTCCTACAATGAGCAGTTCTTC. Its protein product is CASSRDQGGSYNEQFF. Together with reference TRBV5-1 and TRBJ2-1, the CDR3 gives the full variable domain: KAGVTQTPRYLIKTRGQQVTLSCSPISGHRSVSWYQQTPGQGLQFLFEYFSETQRNKGNFPGRFSGRQFSNSRSEMNVSTLELGDSALYLCASSRDQGGSYNEQFFGPGTRLTVL.

This chain connects TRBV30 to TRBJ2-1; 12 positions agree with TRBD2. The germline V gene encodes CDR1 GTSNPN and CDR2 SVGIG (reference sequence). J gave up 6 bases and V 4 bases, and 1 base lay outside the gene matches. The CDR3 contains 13 residues. The CDR3 DNA reads TGTGCCTGGAAACTAGCGGGGGGCAATGAGCAGTTCTTC. This codes for CAWKLAGGNEQFF.

This chain links TRBV15 with TRBJ2-2, with no clear D. The V and J ends lost 0 bases and 1 base respectively, with 9 bases between them. The CDR3 extends over 16 amino acids. CDR1 and CDR2 from the germline V gene are LNHNV and YYDKDF (reference sequence). The DNA for the CDR3 is TGTGCCACCAGCAGAGACACGCAGAAGAACACCGGGGAGCTGTTTTTT. It translates to CATSRDTQKNTGELFF.

The chain joins TRBV6-1 to TRBJ2-5, with TRBD2 as a possible D gene (7 bases). The CDR3 is 13 amino acids. Germline values: CDR1 MNHNS, CDR2 SASEGT. V lost 6 bases to trimming and J lost 11 bases, with 19 bases between them. DNA for the CDR3: TGTGCCAGCAGGGAGTACAGGGCGGGGGAGCAGTACTTC. Its translation: CASREYRAGEQYF.

The J gene is TRBJ2-3, the V gene TRBV7-2; TRBD2 agrees at 14 bases. Germline V gene data show CDR1 as SGHTA and CDR2 as FQGNSA. V lost 1 base to trimming and J lost 6 bases; unmatched junction nucleotides: 12. This CDR3 has 19 residues. CDR3 nucleotides: TGTGCCAGCAGCTTAGGGGCCTCGGGACTAGCGGGGGTGGGTGATACGCAGTATTTT. Encoded protein: CASSLGASGLAGVGDTQYF.

On this clone: Additional DNA sequences in this sample encode the identical CDR3. This chain links TRBV29-1 with TRBJ1-1; 7 bases match TRBD1. The CDR3 is 13 residues long. Trimming at V came to 5 bases and at J to 0 bases, leaving 3 bases not matched to a gene. Germline V gene sequence: CDR1 SQVTM, CDR2 ANQGSEA. The CDR3 is CSVNRGMNTEAFF. The CDR3 DNA sequence: TGCAGCGTTAACAGGGGCATGAACACTGAAGCTTTCTTT.

As concerns this clone: Different DNA sequences within this sample yield the same CDR3. The V and J genes are TRBV5-4 and TRBJ2-1, with a weak D call TRBD2 (6 bases). There are 14 residues in the CDR3. Germline assignment: CDR1 SGHNT and CDR2 YYREEE (reference sequence). Trimming took 4 bases from V and 8 from J, leaving 16 bases between them. The CDR3 region is CASSRGLSTDEQFF. CDR3 DNA: TGTGCCAGCAGCCGAGGACTATCGACGGATGAGCAGTTCTTC.

The rearrangement uses TRBV5-1 and TRBJ1-1; D remains unclear. The germline CDR1 and CDR2 sequences are SGHRS and YFSETQ. V lost 1 base, J lost 0 bases, and 4 bases lay in between. The CDR3 spans 13 residues. The CDR3 region is CASSLYMNTEAFF. The CDR3 nucleotides are TGCGCCAGCAGCTTGTATATGAACACTGAAGCTTTCTTT.

The chain carries TRBV27 and TRBJ1-4; D remains unclear. V shed 8 bases and J shed 5 bases, with 18 bases lying between them. The CDR3 is 15 residues long. CDR1 and CDR2 (germline): MNHEY, SMNVEV (reference sequence). The CDR3 DNA reads TGTGCCAGCGCTAGAGGCCAATACGAGAATGAAAAACTGTTTTTT. This sequence encodes CASARGQYENEKLFF. The full variable domain, with the rest looked up from reference TRBV27 and TRBJ1-4, is EAQVTQNPRYLITVTGKKLTVTCSQNMNHEYMSWYRQDPGLGLRQIYYSMNVEVTDKGDVPEGYKVSRKEKRNFPLILESPSPNQTSLYFCASARGQYENEKLFFGSGTQLSVL.

In this sample, this clone turned up once. The chain joins TRBV6-6 to TRBJ1-2; no definite D call. V gave up 7 bases and J gave up 4 bases, with 19 bases separating them. The CDR3 spans 15 residues. CDR1 and CDR2 from the germline V gene are MNHNY and SVGAGI (reference sequence). The CDR3 region has the DNA TGTGCCAGCACCTACGGGGAGGCAATAACCTATGGCTACACCTTC. Translation: CASTYGEAITYGYTF.

V usage is TRBV6-4 and J usage is TRBJ2-6; D is unclear. This CDR3 region has 14 residues. V shed 6 bases and J shed 0 bases, with 6 bases lying between them. Looked up from germline, CDR1 is MRHNA and CDR2 is SNTAGT. The CDR3 reads CASSESSGANVLTF. The CDR3 bases are TGTGCCAGCAGCGAGAGCTCTGGGGCCAACGTCCTGACTTTC.

Written as DNA, the CDR3 is TGTGCCAGCAGACAAGTGTCGGAGACCCAGTACTTC. Protein product: CASRQVSETQYF. The chain links TRBV28 to TRBJ2-5, with D hard to call. The germline gives CDR1 MDHEN, CDR2 SYDVKM. This CDR3 spans 12 amino acids. The V end was cut by 6 bases, the J end by 5 bases, with 10 bases between.

V and J are TRBV5-6 and TRBJ1-1; D is uncertain. The CDR3 is made up of 13 amino acids. Trimming took 4 bases from V and 1 from J, leaving 8 bases between them. Germline V CDR1 and CDR2: SGHDT, YYEEEE. Here the CDR3 reads CASSPEQNTEAFF. For the CDR3, the DNA is TGTGCCAGCAGCCCTGAGCAGAACACTGAAGCTTTCTTT.

The chain recombines TRBV28 with TRBJ1-5; D is undetermined. Germline CDR1 MDHEN, CDR2 SYDVKM. With 10 bases removed from V and 6 bases from J, the gap between germline ends came to 13 bases. This CDR3 has 12 amino acids. The CDR3 DNA sequence: TGTGCCACTGAGCCCTCAGGTCAGCCCCAGCATTTT. It is translated as CATEPSGQPQHF.

The chain joins TRBV6-5 to TRBJ2-7; D may be TRBD1 (5 bases). The germline CDR1 and CDR2 sequences are MNHEY and SVGAGI. Trimming removed 6 bases from V and 3 bases from J, with 12 bases in between. This CDR3 region has 13 residues. The CDR3 protein is CASRSSRDYEQYF. The CDR3 nucleotides read TGTGCCAGCAGGTCAAGCAGGGACTACGAGCAGTACTTC.

This clone occurred once. The same CDR3 is also encoded by other DNA sequences in this sample. The rearrangement uses TRBV29-1 and TRBJ1-5; D is possibly TRBD1 (6 bases). CDR3 length: 13 residues. Trimming removed 6 bases at V and 2 bases at J, with 11 bases between. Germline V gene lookup returns CDR1 SQVTM and CDR2 ANQGSEA. CDR3 DNA sequence: TGCAGCGTCGGCAGGGGCCGCAATCAGCCCCAGCATTTT. Residues: CSVGRGRNQPQHF.

J is TRBJ1-3 and V is TRBV9; D gene unclear. The CDR3 is 13 residues long. Germline assignment: CDR1 SGDLS and CDR2 YYNGEE. V lost 7 bases and J lost 8, with 16 bases in between. DNA of the CDR3: TGTGCCAGCCGCCCCCGGGGTGAAGACACCATATATTTT. As protein: CASRPRGEDTIYF.